The T cell receptor (beta chain) under discussion was sequenced for a study of blood T cell repertoires in COVID-19. Study background: Spain, Italy and the United States supplied samples that represented acute and convalescent COVID-19.

Germline CDR1 is LNHDA and CDR2 is SQIVND (reference sequence). The CDR3 length is 12 residues. The V gene lost 7 bases and the J gene lost 8 bases, with 11 bases spanning the gap. The table came from immunoSEQ multiplex PCR; TCRdb's copy has only in-frame clones and leaves some out. The sample holds approximately 70,000 clones; 70% to 75% are singletons and the top ten take 35%. The TCR sequence derives from a woman in her seventies with acute or convalescent COVID-19. Sequencing was done on a sample of peripheral blood. V is TRBV19 and J is TRBJ1-4; weak D call: TRBD1 (5 bases). Here the CDR3 reads CASKGVGEKLFF. The CDR3 DNA follows: TGTGCCAGTAAAGGGGTGGGGGAAAAACTGTTTTTT.